This TCR beta chain was recovered during a study of beta chain features in type 1 diabetes. The authors reverse transcribed all of the isolated RNA, so sequencing captured expressed TCRB transcripts. Libraries were prepared by immunoSEQ multiplex PCR; TCRdb keeps only in-frame clonotypes and omits some of them. The sample shows about 330,000 clones, 9.5% to 11% of them seen only once. This clone was counted only a few times. Sorting based on CD45RO/CCR7/CD25/CD127/CD95/CD27 separated CD4+ naive, central memory, regulatory and stem cell-like memory cells. The material sequenced was naive CD4+ T cells from blood. This TCR derives from a woman between 25 and 40 years old in good health.

CDR3 sequence reads: CASSHGDLYEQYF. CDR3 nucleotide sequence: TGCGCCAGCAGTCACGGAGATCTTTACGAGCAGTACTTC. The genes are TRBV4-1 and TRBJ2-7; D remains unclear. The CDR3 is 13 residues long. The V and J ends lost 6 bases and 4 bases respectively, with 13 bases between them. Germline V gene data show CDR1 as MGHRA and CDR2 as YSYEKL.